The present T cell receptor beta chain was sequenced within a study of metastatic and nonmetastatic thyroid tumors. In the study overall: Thyroid patients, malignant and benign, had repertoires compared across blood and tumor or nodule tissue.

TCRdb re-called clones via MiXCR from the PCR reads. The sample records 6,500 to 8,500 clones, under 25% being singletons. This clone was observed many times. Thyroid surgery was performed in patients who had received no treatment beforehand. The CDR3 loop spans 15 amino acids. V lost 4 bases to trimming and J lost 2 bases, with 14 bases between them. Germline CDR1 reads SGHRS; CDR2 reads YFSETQ. This chain links TRBV5-1 with TRBJ2-3; tentatively, D is TRBD1 (6 bases). The specimen was tumor tissue. The sequence was collected from a female donor with papillary thyroid cancer or a benign thyroid nodule (not recorded which). Some clones in this sample may be carry-over from other donors' samples. DNA of the CDR3: TGCGCCAGCAGCCCAGGGACAACTTACACAGATACGCAGTATTTT. Protein product: CASSPGTTYTDTQYF.